Listed below are T cell receptor beta chains from one sample, sequenced in a study of identical twins. TCRdb fed the 5' RACE reads into MiXCR, producing one record per CDR3 protein. Among about 450,000 distinct CDR3 sequences listed, 15% to 20% were seen once. Sample: naive T cells sorted from blood. Source of these receptors: a man aged 45-65 years in good health. The CDR3 runs from the conserved cysteine through the conserved F or W. Fields, in order: J gene, D gene, V gene, CDR3 protein. D genes are given only for firm matches.

TRBJ2-3	-	TRBV10-3	CAISETGGADTQYF
TRBJ2-7	-	TRBV20-1	CSATGPISYEQYF
TRBJ2-1	TRBD2	TRBV10-3	CAISTTSGSPNEQFF
TRBJ1-2	TRBD1	TRBV25-1	CASSEVGQGPGYTF
TRBJ2-3	-	TRBV7-2	CASSLVALVRTDTQYF
TRBJ2-3	TRBD1	TRBV20-1	CSASDRGLVDTQYF
TRBJ2-1	-	TRBV28	CASSLQGGVGNEQFF
TRBJ1-1	-	TRBV18	CASSKSDPPTRNTEAFF
TRBJ1-3	-	TRBV19	CASSTDKLSGNTIYF
TRBJ2-2	-	TRBV4-3	CASSQGAQGWTGELFF
TRBJ2-5	-	TRBV7-2	CASSLNWLETQYF
TRBJ2-2	-	TRBV4-2	CASSQGFSPTDTGELFF
TRBJ1-6	-	TRBV20-1	CSARDVRFGNSPLHF
TRBJ2-1	-	TRBV29-1	CSVEEGGGFF
TRBJ2-1	-	TRBV10-3	CAIRAGPAQGGNEQFF
TRBJ2-4	-	TRBV5-6	CASSSEMVRKNIQYF
TRBJ2-3	-	TRBV9	CASSVGPGGRVDTQYF
TRBJ1-5	TRBD1	TRBV20-1	CSVPGQGTQPQHF
TRBJ1-1	-	TRBV5-6	CASSADSGEPTEAFF
TRBJ2-3	-	TRBV3-1	CASSQGARVVSTDTQYF
TRBJ2-7	-	TRBV4-3	CASSQGWGISYEQYF
TRBJ2-5	-	TRBV7-9	CASSPGGPQEIQYF
TRBJ2-5	-	TRBV5-6	CASRTTGTRRETQYF
TRBJ2-3	TRBD2	TRBV11-2	CASRLAGVTDTQYF
TRBJ2-7	-	TRBV29-1	CSVVTDTYEQYF
TRBJ2-7	TRBD1	TRBV6-4	CASSSGTGKQYF
TRBJ2-5	TRBD2	TRBV10-3	CAIKMTSGGQETQYF
TRBJ2-1	-	TRBV6-5	CASSYSIWNEQFF